This entry concerns a single T cell receptor (beta chain). The antigen it recognizes is unknown. One base away there is no much larger clone; base qualities are not given. The library was obtained by UMI-ligation and nested PCR. The beta constant-region primer was an equimolar mix of two oligonucleotides covering both TRBC1 and TRBC2. The ligated cDNA went through four rounds of PCR with nested alpha and beta constant-region primers together with the SP2 primer. A single-stranded oligonucleotide bearing the SP2 primer plus a 12-nucleotide UMI was ligated onto the 3' end of the cDNA by T4 RNA ligase 1. The ligation reaction was incubated at 16°C for about 20-24 hours. To avoid over-amplification, PCR2 was usually performed as a SYBR Green qPCR and halted once a predetermined threshold was reached. Agencourt AMPure XP magnetic beads were used for all purifications after the first. Library quantification was done by Qubit, followed by a TapeStation check on which the main peak was expected at around 650 bp. Pooled libraries were sequenced on an Illumina MiSeq with v2 2x251 paired-end kits, typically giving roughly 0.9-2.2 million reads per sample. Each sample was pooled at about 4.3 nM, and about 4.5-7.5% PhiX was included to help cluster recognition. The study's own analysis went as follows. Decombinator assigned V and J genes to Demultiplexor-processed FASTQ reads by tag matching, allowing a single base-pair mismatch. Collapsinator relied on UMIs to fix sequencing errors as well as frequency errors caused by PCR heterogeneity. CDR3Translator translated TCRs and extracted CDR3s from the conserved cysteine to the FGXG phenylalanine, flagging non-productive sequences. Repertoires were subsampled to equal numbers of UMI-defined TCRs before Gini, Shannon entropy and inverse Simpson indices were calculated. Within the linear range, a power law was fitted by maximum likelihood to the distributions of clonotype abundance. When run on a single naive CD8 sample, MIGEC and the pipeline yielded similar UMI counts, similar unique TCR numbers and similar clonal distributions. In one analysis, naive TCRs also found in any memory subset of the same donor were removed from the naive repertoire. The repertoires were searched for just under 7,500 CMV-associated CDR3 sequences that had been compiled from VDJdb and a published dataset. Using fastp trimming at Q25 and MiXCR clonotype assembly, TCRdb reanalyzed the public sequencing data and kept in-frame beta chains. Records with the same CDR3 protein are collapsed into one entry carrying the most frequent genes and DNA. It is TCRdb's table, rather than the study itself, that gives the V and J calls and clone size. The sample yields tens of thousands of distinct CDR3 sequences; approximately 11% were counted once. The ten most abundant clones make up over 0.11% of the sample.

CDR3 length: 15 amino acids, cysteine to phenylalanine. The retained sequence is limited to the CDR3, 45 bases, with the frame set at the first base. CDR1 and CDR2, looked up from the germline V gene, are SGHTA and FQGNSA. V is cut back by 7 bases and J by 2 bases, with 10 bases in the junction unmatched. The sample is drawn from a study of naive and memory T cell subsets (dated by TCRdb to the late 2010s). Study-level background: An open-source, UMI-based TCR alpha and beta sequencing pipeline was applied to sorted naive and memory peripheral blood T cell subsets. IgG serology results and the functional CMV T cell responses were in complete agreement. RNA was DNase-treated and reverse transcribed with TCR constant-region primers, mostly using SuperScript III.

Summary of the overall study and its limitations: In both CD4 and CD8 cells, a rise in Gini index and a fall in Shannon and inverse Simpson diversity were observed from naive through CM, EM and EMRA. Clonotypes were defined as single alpha or beta chain sequences, not paired alpha/beta receptors. The repertoire findings for the naive and memory subsets could not be validated against a ground truth, as none was available. TCR abundance followed a power law with an exponent that was different for naive and memory subsets but consistent across the three individuals. Naive repertoires, especially CD8, contained a few larger clonotypes, possibly memory cells re-expressing CD45RA. Once error correction was done, more than 95% of naive TCR sequences showed up just once, which made the naive abundance distributions much steeper than those of the memory subsets. RNA-based TCR counts may be affected by expression changes linked to T cell activation and differentiation.

From the second PCR step on, the TCR alpha and beta chain libraries were amplified in separate reactions. Donor CMV status was determined by IFNgamma production from CD4+ T cells after overnight stimulation of fresh PBMCs with CMV viral lysate. Miltenyi beads were used first to positively select CD4 T cells, and CD8 T cells were then positively selected from the CD4-negative fraction. Cells were stained for CD3, CD4, CD8, CD45RA, CD27 and a live/dead dye and were sorted on a BD Aria II into four subsets based on CD45RA and CD27. Blood was obtained from a few healthy volunteers, and the blood from each volunteer was fractionated into CD4 and CD8 T cells and subsequently into four differentiation subsets. Roughly 120 ml of peripheral blood was collected from each donor, and PBMC were isolated from the blood using Ficoll-Paque PLUS density-gradient centrifugation. The sorted cells were lysed in RLT buffer, after which RNA was extracted using a Qiagen RNeasy kit and kept at -80 degrees C.

The chain couples TRBV7-2 to TRBJ1-2, with 7 junctional bases fitting TRBD1. This clonotype originated in a human donor in good health. Sample: naive CD4+ T cells from blood. The cell subset or site label, as the study defines it: naive T cells, CD45RA high CD27+. The nucleotides read TGTGCCAGCACAGCCCCAGACAGGGCCAACTATGGCTACACCTTC. Translated, this is CASTAPDRANYGYTF. Reference TRBV7-2 and TRBJ1-2 genes cover what lies past the CDR3, so the full variable domain is GAGVSQSPSNKVTEKGKDVELRCDPISGHTALYWYRQSLGQGLEFLIYFQGNSAPDKSGLPSDRFSAERTGGSVSTLTIQRTQQEDSAVYLCASTAPDRANYGYTFGSGTRLTVV.